This entry lists 29 T cell receptor beta chains sequenced from one sample in a study of CD8 T cells in ankylosing spondylitis. No cognate antigen is known for these TCRs. General study results and limits: A TCR beta motif of roughly 8 highly homologous variants appeared characteristic of ankylosing spondylitis blood.

In TCRdb, the 5' RACE reads were re-called with MiXCR into one record per CDR3 protein. The sample has over 200,000 distinct CDR3 sequences, approximately 16% seen once. The sample consisted of blood, either unsorted or a sorted T cell fraction (not recorded which). The receptor set was obtained from a male donor with ankylosing spondylitis.

The rearrangement uses TRBV4-1 and TRBJ2-7, with 9 bases lining up with TRBD1. J gave up 6 bases and V 1 base, and 7 bases lay outside the gene matches. Germline V gene data show CDR1 as MGHRA and CDR2 as YSYEKL. The CDR3 contains 15 residues. The CDR3 spells CASSQAGTGPLEQYF. The CDR3 bases are TGCGCCAGCAGCCAAGCGGGGACAGGGCCCCTCGAGCAGTACTTC.

This clonotype has more than one count but fewer than ten. CDR3 residues: CASSIDRAAPNTEAFF. CDR3 DNA sequence: TGTGCCAGCAGTATCGACAGGGCCGCCCCAAACACTGAAGCTTTCTTT. V usage is TRBV12-3 or TRBV12-4 and J usage is TRBJ1-1, with 7 bases that match TRBD1. This CDR3 region has 16 residues. The J segment lost 2 bases and the V segment lost 5 bases, leaving 11 bases of the junction unmatched.

This clonotype has a handful of counts. The V gene is TRBV20-1, the J gene TRBJ1-1; TRBD1 agrees at 7 bases. The CDR3 covers 14 residues. Germline CDR1 DFQATT, CDR2 SNEGSKA (reference sequence). The J segment lost 1 base and the V segment lost 3 bases, leaving 5 bases of the junction unmatched. This CDR3 reads CSARWGQTNTEAFF. In DNA, the CDR3 is TGCAGTGCTAGGTGGGGACAGACGAACACTGAAGCTTTCTTT.

This clonotype was seen at least ten times. The chain couples TRBV12-3 or TRBV12-4 to TRBJ2-1; D may correspond to TRBD1 or TRBD2 (6 bases each). V was cut by 6 bases and J by 5 bases, with 20 bases left in between. CDR3 length: 16 amino acids. The CDR3 region is CASRAPAGHHNNEQFF. The CDR3 region has the DNA TGTGCCAGCAGAGCCCCGGCGGGACACCACAACAATGAGCAGTTCTTC.

The DNA of the CDR3 is TGTGCCAGCAGACAGGGTTTTAATTCACCCCTCCACTTT. This codes for CASRQGFNSPLHF. The genes are TRBV3-1 and TRBJ1-6, with a weak D call TRBD1 (6 bases). V lost 6 bases, J lost 6 bases, and 9 bases lay in between. Germline CDR1 LGHDT, CDR2 YNNKEL (reference sequence). This CDR3 is built from 13 residues.

This clonotype occurred a few times. The V and J genes are TRBV29-1 and TRBJ2-7; TRBD2 agrees at 14 bases. Germline CDR1 SQVTM, CDR2 ANQGSEA. The ends lost 6 bases at V and 2 bases at J; junction bases unmatched: 6. The length of the CDR3 is 15 residues. In DNA, the CDR3 is TGCAGCGTGGAGACTAGCGGGAGGGCCCCCTACGAGCAGTACTTC. Translation gives CSVETSGRAPYEQYF.

The chain recombines TRBV7-2 with TRBJ1-2, with TRBD1 as a possible D gene (6 bases). The CDR3 loop spans 15 amino acids. Germline CDR1 is SGHTA and CDR2 is FQGNSA. V was shortened by 3 bases and J by 4 bases, with 15 bases between the two germline ends. The CDR3, as DNA: TGTGCCAGCAGCTTTGGCTATGGGGGCGTCTATGGCTACACCTTC. Translation gives CASSFGYGGVYGYTF.

The J gene is TRBJ2-7, the V gene TRBV4-1; weak D call: TRBD1 (5 bases). Germline V gives CDR1 MGHRA, CDR2 YSYEKL. This CDR3 region has 15 residues. V was pared by 0 bases and J by 2 bases, with 11 bases between. The CDR3 reads CASSQDQQATYEQYF. CDR3 nucleotides: TGCGCCAGCAGCCAAGATCAACAGGCCACCTACGAGCAGTACTTC.

The table lists this clonotype with a few counts. This chain links TRBV15 with TRBJ2-2, with D perhaps matching TRBD2 (6 bases). V was clipped by 9 bases and J by 4 bases, with 12 bases between them. Germline V CDR1 and CDR2: LNHNV, YYDKDF (reference sequence). The CDR3 spans 13 residues. CDR3: CATKGLFTGELFF. The CDR3 DNA reads as TGTGCCACGAAGGGACTTTTCACCGGGGAGCTGTTTTTT.

V and J are TRBV4-1 and TRBJ2-1, with TRBD1 identical over 9 bases. J was trimmed by 6 bases and V by 0 bases; bases with no gene match: 3. Per germline, CDR1 MGHRA and CDR2 YSYEKL. The CDR3 sequence is 15 residues long. The CDR3 loop is CASSQDKGQGNEQFF. Written as DNA, the CDR3 is TGCGCCAGCAGCCAAGATAAGGGACAGGGCAATGAGCAGTTCTTC.

The chain links TRBV4-1 to TRBJ2-7, with D possibly matching TRBD2 (6 bases). CDR3 length equals 16 residues. The germline V gene encodes CDR1 MGHRA and CDR2 YSYEKL. With 0 bases removed from V and 2 bases from J, the gap between germline ends came to 14 bases. The CDR3 sequence: CASSQEWYGSTYEQYF. The CDR3 DNA reads TGCGCCAGCAGCCAAGAATGGTACGGGAGTACCTACGAGCAGTACTTC.

This clonotype was detected only a few times. V and J are TRBV7-6 and TRBJ2-2; 8 positions match TRBD2. Trimming took 1 base from V and 5 from J; bases not matched to a gene: 6. Looked up from germline, CDR1 is SGHVS and CDR2 is FNYEAQ. CDR3 length: 16 amino acids. The CDR3 region is CASSLEGLGVTGELFF. In DNA form, the CDR3 reads TGTGCCAGCAGCTTAGAGGGACTAGGTGTAACCGGGGAGCTGTTTTTT.

The CDR3 sequence is CASSQDLGAQGNTIYF. CDR3 nucleotides: TGCGCCAGCAGCCAAGATTTAGGGGCGCAAGGAAACACCATATATTTT. V usage is TRBV4-3 and J usage is TRBJ1-3; maybe TRBD1 (5 bases). The ends were cut back, 0 bases at V and 4 bases at J, with 13 bases in the middle. CDR1 and CDR2 (germline): LGHNA, YSLEER. The CDR3 spans 16 residues.

The chain is built from TRBV5-1 and TRBJ2-7; 9 bases line up with TRBD2. Trimming at V came to 4 bases and at J to 0 bases, leaving 8 bases not matched to a gene. Germline lookup yields CDR1 SGHRS and CDR2 YFSETQ. This CDR3 comprises 16 residues. The CDR3 DNA reads as TGCGCCAGCAGCCCGGGGCTAGCGGGGACCTCCTACGAGCAGTACTTC. Its translation: CASSPGLAGTSYEQYF.

The chain recombines TRBV11-3 with TRBJ2-2, with TRBD1 identical over 10 bases. The germline V gene encodes CDR1 SGHNT and CDR2 YENEEA. The CDR3 spans 17 residues. V shed 0 bases and J 4 bases; nucleotides not matched to a gene: 5. The CDR3 protein is CASSLETGQGPTGELFF. CDR3 in DNA: TGTGCCAGCAGCTTAGAGACGGGACAGGGGCCCACCGGGGAGCTGTTTTTT.

The V and J genes are TRBV5-6 and TRBJ2-2, with D perhaps TRBD2 (5 bases). Per the germline V gene, CDR1 is SGHDT and CDR2 is YYEEEE. This CDR3 contains 17 residues. V was cut by 0 bases and J by 1 base, with 13 bases left in between. The CDR3 nucleotides are TGTGCCAGCAGCTTGGTTGCCCTAGCTGAGAACACCGGGGAGCTGTTTTTT. This sequence encodes CASSLVALAENTGELFF.

There are a few counts of this clonotype. The chain employs TRBV12-3 or TRBV12-4 and TRBJ1-1, with 8 bases fitting TRBD1. The CDR3 loop spans 13 amino acids. With 7 bases clipped from V and 7 bases from J, the junction kept 8 bases outside the gene matches. In DNA, the CDR3 is TGTGCCAGCACCACGACAGGGGCTCGTGAAGCTTTCTTT. It yields the protein CASTTTGAREAFF.

V gene TRBV7-6 combines with J gene TRBJ2-1; D unresolved. The germline V gene has CDR1 SGHVS and CDR2 FNYEAQ. Between the trimmed V and J ends, which lost 1 base and 5 bases, there was a span of 15 bases. The CDR3 has 16 amino acids. DNA for the CDR3: TGTGCCAGCAGCTTAGAGAGCGCAGTCCTCCACAATGAGCAGTTCTTC. This gives the protein CASSLESAVLHNEQFF.

V and J are TRBV5-1 and TRBJ2-1; possible D gene TRBD2, 6 bases. From germline, CDR1 is SGHRS and CDR2 YFSETQ. The CDR3 sequence is 13 residues long. Trimming removed 0 bases at V and 9 bases at J, with 10 bases between. Here the CDR3 DNA reads TGCGCCAGCAGCTTGGGGCTAGCGCTTGAGCAGTTCTTC. This sequence encodes CASSLGLALEQFF.

This clonotype is a singleton in its sample. The genes are TRBV5-1 and TRBJ2-7; D is unresolved. V lost 4 bases and J lost 3, with 17 bases in between. Germline CDR1 and CDR2: SGHRS and YFSETQ. CDR3 length: 15 residues. For the CDR3, the DNA is TGCGCCAGCAGCCACGGGTCAAATGCATACTACGAGCAGTACTTC. It encodes CASSHGSNAYYEQYF.

The genes are TRBV5-1 and TRBJ1-2; no clear D gene. The CDR3 is 14 residues long. Germline CDR1 is SGHRS and CDR2 is YFSETQ. V was shortened by 0 bases and J by 7 bases, with 13 bases between the two germline ends. The CDR3 DNA sequence: TGCGCCAGCAGCTTGGAGGTTGGGTCCTCTGGCTACACCTTC. As protein: CASSLEVGSSGYTF.

CDR3 sequence reads: CASSLEAAGQETQYF. The CDR3 DNA reads TGTGCCAGCAGCTTAGAAGCGGCGGGACAAGAGACCCAGTACTTC. The chain is built from TRBV11-2 and TRBJ2-5, with D tentatively TRBD2 (6 bases). The CDR3 sequence is 15 residues long. Germline CDR1 SGHAT, CDR2 FQNNGV. V was cut by 0 bases and J by 2 bases, with 10 bases left in between.

This clonotype came up a few times. The chain joins TRBV27 to TRBJ1-1; D call uncertain. CDR1 is MNHEY, CDR2 SMNVEV, per germline (reference sequence). The CDR3 sequence is 12 residues long. Trimming pared 2 bases from V and 11 bases from J, leaving 12 bases between. The CDR3 here is CASSLIDGDAFF. The CDR3 region has the DNA TGTGCCAGCAGTTTAATTGATGGAGACGCTTTCTTT.

V usage is TRBV5-6 and J usage is TRBJ2-7, with unresolved D. The V and J ends lost 0 bases and 4 bases respectively, with 11 bases between them. Looked up from germline, CDR1 is SGHDT and CDR2 is YYEEEE. This CDR3 is 14 amino acids long. The CDR3 protein is CASSLGAQFYEQYF. The DNA of the CDR3 is TGTGCCAGCAGCTTGGGAGCCCAATTTTACGAGCAGTACTTC.

The chain joins TRBV5-1 to TRBJ2-1; the D gene is possibly TRBD2 (7 bases). Germline V lookup: CDR1 SGHRS, CDR2 YFSETQ. The CDR3 spans 16 residues. With 3 bases removed from V and 0 bases from J, the gap between germline ends came to 13 bases. Here the CDR3 reads CASSWGGLSSYNEQFF. The DNA of the CDR3 is TGCGCCAGCAGCTGGGGGGGGCTGTCCTCCTACAATGAGCAGTTCTTC.

V is TRBV6-1 and J is TRBJ2-1; maybe TRBD1 (5 bases). Trimming pared 7 bases from V and 5 bases from J, leaving 24 bases between. Per the germline V gene, CDR1 is MNHNS and CDR2 is SASEGT. This CDR3 region has 17 residues. The CDR3: CASKRKLTEIPDNEQFF. As DNA, the CDR3 is TGTGCCAGCAAACGAAAATTGACAGAAATACCGGACAATGAGCAGTTCTTC.

This clonotype has only a few counts. The V and J genes are TRBV4-2 and TRBJ2-3, with 7 positions matching TRBD2. With 3 bases clipped from V and 4 bases from J, the junction kept 4 bases outside the gene matches. This CDR3 has 14 residues. Germline V CDR1 and CDR2: LGHNA, YNFKEQ. The CDR3 loop reads CASSQQLASDTQYF. CDR3 coding DNA: TGTGCCAGCAGCCAGCAACTAGCGTCAGATACGCAGTATTTT.

This clonotype occurred many times. The chain links TRBV29-1 to TRBJ2-7; TRBD2 matches at 13 bases. The V gene's germline CDR1 is SQVTM and CDR2 ANQGSEA. With V trimmed by 4 bases and J by 2 bases, 2 bases remained unmatched. The CDR3 loop spans 14 amino acids. For the CDR3, the DNA is TGCAGCGTTGTAGGGACTAGCGGGACCTACGAGCAGTACTTC. Translating gives CSVVGTSGTYEQYF.

This clonotype was seen a handful of times. The chain is built from TRBV4-1 and TRBJ1-1; possibly TRBD1 for D (6 bases). This CDR3 has 16 residues. V lost 4 bases to trimming and J lost 0 bases, with 15 bases between them. Germline V CDR1 and CDR2: MGHRA, YSYEKL. Written as DNA, the CDR3 is TGCGCCAGCAGCCTTGGGGGCGAGAACATGAACACTGAAGCTTTCTTT. This translates into CASSLGGENMNTEAFF.